This T cell receptor beta chain is drawn from a study of early T cells in non-severe SARS-CoV-2 infection. Study-wide context: Sequencing used unsorted whole-blood bulk RNA, so chains lack pairing.

This clonotype was picked up many times. Its antigen is as yet unknown. TCRdb re-analysed the 5' RACE reads in MiXCR, keeping a single row per CDR3 protein. This table has roughly 51,000 distinct CDR3 sequences, roughly 7.7% appearing once. J lost 6 bases, V lost 0 bases, and 5 bases had no gene match. CDR1 and CDR2 (germline): MNHNS, SASEGT. The CDR3 contains 15 residues. Study-level results: Anti-spike CD8 responses were favored in VDJdb matching, and private and CD4 specificities were missed.

The V call is TRBV6-1, the J call TRBJ1-2; 9 positions agree with TRBD1. This clonotype was sampled from an adult who was a healthcare worker with PCR-confirmed SARS-CoV-2 infection or an uninfected control (not recorded which). Specimen: whole blood. CDR3 bases: TGTGCCAGCAGTGAAGCAAACAGGGGGCTGAATGGCTACACCTTC. Its protein is CASSEANRGLNGYTF.